This TCR beta chain emerged from a study of memory CD4+ T cells and cytomegalovirus serostatus. For the study at large: Of the healthy Belgian adults, several were CMV seropositive and 24 seronegative.

This CDR3 has 13 amino acids. V dropped 4 bases and J dropped 4 bases, with 10 bases sitting between them. Germline V gene sequence: CDR1 SQVTM, CDR2 ANQGSEA. This clone was seen once. Its cognate antigen is unknown. General study points: Suggested: most of the CMV-linked TCR signature lies in CD4+ memory cells.

Using immunoSEQ multiplex PCR, the repertoire was profiled, and TCRdb retains in-frame clones only, with some absent. The table lists around 63,000 clones, 80% of them singletons. The sort gate was single viable CD3+CD4+CD8-CD45RO+ cells for memory CD4+ T cells. Positive selection with CD4 microbeads enriched total CD4+ T cells. This TCR was recovered from an adult in good health and CMV-seronegative. Some clones in this sample may be carry-over from other donors' samples. The sample was memory CD4+ T cells from blood. V is TRBV29-1 and J is TRBJ1-4, with D perhaps matching TRBD1 (6 bases). CDR3 residues: CSVAQGYNEKLFF. The CDR3 bases are TGCAGCGTTGCACAGGGCTATAATGAAAAACTGTTTTTT.